A selection of T cell receptor beta chains follows, all from one sample in a study of Ad26.COV2.S vaccination and SARS-CoV-2 variants. Clones were read by immunoSEQ multiplex PCR, and TCRdb kept only the in-frame ones, dropping some. The sample lists 350,000 to 550,000 clones, approximately 89% occurring once. Material: peripheral blood, obtained in a trial of Ad26.COV2.S vaccine versus placebo. These receptors were taken from a person aged 18 to 59 who received the Ad26.COV2.S COVID-19 vaccine or a placebo. Each CDR3 is given with its conserved first and last residue. The D gene is left open where the match is weak. Expanded clones get a size class; other rows say once, few or many, or leave the size out.

cdr3_nt cdr3_aa v_call d_call clone_size j_call
TGTGCCAGCCAGATCGCGGCGGGCCCTGGAAACACCATATATTTT CASQIAAGPGNTIYF TRBV7-9 NA NA TRBJ1-3
TGTGCCAGCAGCCCGGACAGCTACAATCAGCCCCAGCATTTT CASSPDSYNQPQHF TRBV27 NA NA TRBJ1-5
TGTGCCAGCAGCTTAGGGACCCTACGGGGTGAGCAGTTCTTC CASSLGTLRGEQFF TRBV7-3 NA NA TRBJ2-1
TGTGCCAGCAGTCTCCGACTATCCCAAGGGCGGGATGAGCAGTTCTTC CASSLRLSQGRDEQFF TRBV6-4 NA NA TRBJ2-1
TGTGCCAGCAGCTTATTTGTCTACGAGCAGTACTTC CASSLFVYEQYF TRBV7-9 NA NA TRBJ2-7
TGTGCCAGGGGTGACAGGACCGGGGCCAACGTCCTGACTTTC CARGDRTGANVLTF TRBV21-1 NA NA TRBJ2-6
TGTGCCAGCAATATACAGGGAGTTGGCTATGGCTACACCTTC CASNIQGVGYGYTF TRBV7-9 NA NA TRBJ1-2
TGTGCCAGCAGTTATATAGGATGGAGCAATCAGCCCCAGCATTTT CASSYIGWSNQPQHF TRBV28 NA NA TRBJ1-5
TGTGCCAGTAGTATAGGCAGGCGATCTGGAAACACCATATATTTT CASSIGRRSGNTIYF TRBV19 NA NA TRBJ1-3
TGTGCCAGCAGCTCAATCGGGACTAGCGGGATGAGGCAGTACTTC CASSSIGTSGMRQYF TRBV5-4 TRBD2 NA TRBJ2-7
TGCGCCAGCAGCCAAGATATAGGGGAGGGGAACACTGAAGCTTTCTTT CASSQDIGEGNTEAFF TRBV4-3 NA NA TRBJ1-1
TGTGCCAGCAGTACCCGAGGGACGAGCGGGGCCAACGTCCTGACTTTC CASSTRGTSGANVLTF TRBV27 NA NA TRBJ2-6
TGTGCCAGCAGCTTATTGCTAGCGATTACAGAGACCCAGTACTTC CASSLLLAITETQYF TRBV7-9 NA NA TRBJ2-5
TGTGCCAGCAGCCTAGCCTCCGGGACAGGGTTGGGCTACACCTTC CASSLASGTGLGYTF TRBV7-2 TRBD1 NA TRBJ1-2
TGTGCCAGTAGTTCACGACAGGGGGGCACTGAAGCTTTCTTT CASSSRQGGTEAFF TRBV19 TRBD1 NA TRBJ1-1
TGTGCCAGCAGTTTAGGGCCGGTTTGGGGCACTGAAGCTTTCTTT CASSLGPVWGTEAFF TRBV27 NA NA TRBJ1-1
TGCGCCAGCACCTCCCCAGCGGGTGGTGAAGCTTTCTTT CASTSPAGGEAFF TRBV5-1 NA once TRBJ1-1
TGTGCCAGCTCACCGAACAGGGGGCTAAGAAAACTGTTTTTT CASSPNRGLRKLFF TRBV18 TRBD1 once TRBJ1-4
TGTGCCAGCAGCCCGGGGGTTAGGTATAATTCACCCCTCCACTTT CASSPGVRYNSPLHF TRBV7-9 NA NA TRBJ1-6
TGTGCCGGGGGGGACAGGGGAAACGGTGGCTACACCTTC CAGGDRGNGGYTF TRBV7-2 TRBD1 NA TRBJ1-2
TGTGCCACCAGCAGAGATCTTGCAGCTAACTATGGCTACACCTTC CATSRDLAANYGYTF TRBV15 NA NA TRBJ1-2
TGTGCCAGCAGTTTGCGGGGGGTAAGCACAGATACGCAGTATTTT CASSLRGVSTDTQYF TRBV5-5 TRBD2 NA TRBJ2-3
TGTGCCAGCAGCCAAGATCGGGGAAACACCATATATTTT CASSQDRGNTIYF TRBV3-1/TRBV3-2 NA NA TRBJ1-3
TGCGCCAGCAGCCAACCAACAGGGAGGGCTGAAGCTTTCTTT CASSQPTGRAEAFF TRBV4-1 NA NA TRBJ1-1
TGCGCCAGCAGCCGAAGCTCGGGACCGACAGCCTATGGCTACACCTTC CASSRSSGPTAYGYTF TRBV4-3 NA NA TRBJ1-2
TGCGCCAGCAGACAAACTAGCTCCACCGGGGAGCTGTTTTTT CASRQTSSTGELFF TRBV5-1 NA NA TRBJ2-2
TGCGCCAGCCGGCCGGGACAGGGGGCCTACGAGCAGTACTTC CASRPGQGAYEQYF TRBV5-1 TRBD1 NA TRBJ2-7
TGCGCCAGCAGCTTGGGACGATCAGATACGCAGTATTTT CASSLGRSDTQYF TRBV5-1 NA NA TRBJ2-3
TGCGCCAGCAGCCCGCGCCCCGCCGAGCAGTACTTC CASSPRPAEQYF TRBV4-1 NA NA TRBJ2-7
TGTGCCAGCAGCTTAGCGGTCAACACCGGGGAGCTGTTTTTT CASSLAVNTGELFF TRBV7-9 NA NA TRBJ2-2
TGTGCCACCAGTGATCGAAACCCACAGGATTACTATGGCTACACCTTC CATSDRNPQDYYGYTF TRBV24-1 NA NA TRBJ1-2
TGTGCCAGCAGCCCATACTTGGGTGAGCAGTTCTTC CASSPYLGEQFF TRBV11-3 NA NA TRBJ2-1
TGTGCCAGCAGTTTATGGGACAGGGGCCACGAGCAGTACTTC CASSLWDRGHEQYF TRBV27 TRBD1 NA TRBJ2-7
TGTGCCAGCAGCCCATGGAAGGGTCTCTCGGGCCAAGAGACCCAGTACTTC CASSPWKGLSGQETQYF TRBV7-2 NA NA TRBJ2-5
TGCGCCAGCAGGAGACAGGAGTTCGAGGGGCAGTACTTC CASRRQEFEGQYF TRBV5-1 NA NA TRBJ2-7
TGTGCCAGCAGCCAGTCCCGGGCGACCCAGTACTTC CASSQSRATQYF TRBV6-2/TRBV6-3 NA NA TRBJ2-5
TGTGCCAGCAGTGAATCGCGGACAGTGAACACTGAAGCTTTCTTT CASSESRTVNTEAFF TRBV2 NA NA TRBJ1-1
TGTGCCAGCAGTGAAGCTCCCGGGAGGGACACCATATATTTT CASSEAPGRDTIYF TRBV6-1 NA few TRBJ1-3
TGTGCCAGCAGCTCTCAGGGGTTGGTGGACTATGGCTACACCTTC CASSSQGLVDYGYTF TRBV7-2 NA NA TRBJ1-2
TGTGCCAGCAGTGACCAGGGGGCCTCCTACGAGCAGTACTTC CASSDQGASYEQYF TRBV2 TRBD1 NA TRBJ2-7
TGTGCCATCAGTGTATCTGCGGGAGGCTCCTACAATGAGCAGTTCTTC CAISVSAGGSYNEQFF TRBV10-3 TRBD2 NA TRBJ2-1
TGCGCCAGCAGCCAGATTAGCGGGGGGGCCTCTTATACGCAGTATTTT CASSQISGGASYTQYF TRBV4-3 TRBD2 NA TRBJ2-3
TGTGCCACGGGACAGTACACTGAAGCTTTCTTT CATGQYTEAFF TRBV25-1 TRBD1 NA TRBJ1-1
TGTGCCACCAGTGATTCGAAGGGGCCAGTGAACACCGGGGAGCTGTTTTTT CATSDSKGPVNTGELFF TRBV24-1 NA once TRBJ2-2
TGCGCCAGCAGCGTGGCGGGCAGTCCCTACGAGCAGTACTTC CASSVAGSPYEQYF TRBV5-1 NA NA TRBJ2-7
TGCGCCAGCGGGCTAGGCGGGCGACATGGCTACACCTTC CASGLGGRHGYTF TRBV5-1 NA NA TRBJ1-2
TGTGCCAGTAGTACGGCGGCGGGAGGGGGTAATGAGCAGTTCTTC CASSTAAGGGNEQFF TRBV19 TRBD2 NA TRBJ2-1
TGTGCCAGCACACAGGATAACTATGGCTACACCTTC CASTQDNYGYTF TRBV6-5 NA NA TRBJ1-2
TGTGCCAGCAGTTTATGGCAGGTACAAGAGACCCAGTACTTC CASSLWQVQETQYF TRBV28 NA NA TRBJ2-5
TGTGCCAGCAGCTTGGGCCAGGATTATGGCTACACCTTC CASSLGQDYGYTF TRBV5-4 NA once TRBJ1-2
TGCGCCAGCAGCGTACTAGGGGAGGAGGGAGAGACCCAGTACTTC CASSVLGEEGETQYF TRBV5-1 NA NA TRBJ2-5
TGTGCCAGTAGTCTACAGGGGTACGGCTACACCTTC CASSLQGYGYTF TRBV19 TRBD1 NA TRBJ1-2